This T cell receptor beta chain was captured by sequencing in a study of blood T cell repertoires in COVID-19. TCRdb's table, derived via immunoSEQ multiplex PCR, lists solely in-frame clones and lacks some. The data contain about 68,000 clones, approximately 80% of them seen just once; the ten biggest clones take up approximately 12%. Germline V gene sequence: CDR1 SEHNR, CDR2 FQNEAQ (reference sequence). The V and J ends lost 5 bases and 9 bases, in that order; junction bases with no gene match: 4. The CDR3 contains 13 residues. Sequencing was performed on peripheral blood. The chain uses TRBV7-9 and TRBJ2-5, with 12 bases lining up with TRBD1. This sequence originates from a human donor in a cohort sampled during active COVID-19. CDR3 nucleotides: TGTGCCAGCAGCGTCGGGACAGGGGGCTCCCAGTACTTC. This translates into CASSVGTGGSQYF.